These 7 T cell receptor beta chains were sequenced from one sample in a study of beta chain features in type 1 diabetes. The entirety of the isolated RNA underwent reverse transcription, so expressed TCRB transcripts were sequenced. The table came from immunoSEQ multiplex PCR; TCRdb's copy has only in-frame clones and leaves some out. The data show around 99,000 clones, approximately 37% seen once. The sample comprised stem cell memory CD4+ T cells from blood. The receptors here all came from a woman between 18 and 29 years old in good health.

The chain joins TRBV7-9 to TRBJ2-1, with 8 positions matching TRBD2. The CDR3 length is 16 residues. The J segment lost 3 bases and the V segment lost 2 bases, leaving 6 bases of the junction unmatched. Germline loops: CDR1 SEHNR, CDR2 FQNEAQ (reference sequence). The CDR3 DNA sequence: TGTGCCAGCAGCTTAAGTCGGGGGGGACTCTACAATGAGCAGTTCTTC. Translating it yields CASSLSRGGLYNEQFF.

V gene TRBV19 combines with J gene TRBJ2-7; possibly TRBD2 for D (7 bases). Germline values: CDR1 LNHDA, CDR2 SQIVND (reference sequence). This CDR3 has 15 residues. Trimming left V 3 bases short and J 1 base short, with 13 bases between. The CDR3 is CASSIEGGVSYEQYF. In DNA form, the CDR3 reads TGTGCCAGTAGTATTGAGGGGGGGGTATCCTACGAGCAGTACTTC.

The chain combines TRBV7-2 with TRBJ2-7; possibly TRBD1 for D (5 bases). Germline V gene data show CDR1 as SGHTA and CDR2 as FQGNSA. The CDR3 is 16 amino acids. The V end lost 4 bases, the J end lost 0 bases, and 16 bases lay between the germline ends. The CDR3 DNA follows: TGTGCCAGCAGCTCGCCCAGGGCCCCGAGCTCCTACGAGCAGTACTTC. As protein: CASSSPRAPSSYEQYF.

This chain joins TRBV9 and TRBJ1-1; TRBD1 might be the D (5 bases). CDR1 is SGDLS, CDR2 YYNGEE, per germline. The CDR3 is 13 amino acids. V lost 0 bases, J lost 6 bases, and 9 bases lay in between. The CDR3: CASSVVPTAEAFF. The CDR3 coding sequence is TGTGCCAGCAGCGTAGTACCGACAGCTGAAGCTTTCTTT.

The V call is TRBV27, the J call TRBJ2-7; the D gene is possibly TRBD1 (8 bases). The CDR3 is 16 amino acids. Germline-derived CDR1 and CDR2 are MNHEY and SMNVEV (reference sequence). With 3 bases removed from V and 0 bases from J, the gap between germline ends came to 15 bases. The CDR3 sequence: CASSFWGGTGSYEQYF. CDR3 coding DNA: TGTGCCAGCAGTTTTTGGGGGGGGACAGGCTCCTACGAGCAGTACTTC.

The chain has TRBV7-6 and TRBJ2-5, with D unresolved. Between the trimmed V and J ends, which lost 0 bases and 14 bases, there was a span of 13 bases. Looked up from germline, CDR1 is SGHVS and CDR2 is FNYEAQ. CDR3 length: 12 amino acids. DNA for the CDR3: TGTGCCAGCAGCTTAGCGGTGGGCGCCGAATACTTC. Its translation: CASSLAVGAEYF. The full variable domain, rest sourced from reference TRBV7-6 and TRBJ2-5, is GAGVSQSPRYKVTKRGQDVALRCDPISGHVSLYWYRQALGQGPEFLTYFNYEAQQDKSGLPNDRFSAERPEGSISTLTIQRTEQRDSAMYRCASSLAVGAEYFGPGTRLLVL.

This chain links TRBV28 with TRBJ1-5; TRBD1 agrees at 8 bases. The germline gives CDR1 MDHEN, CDR2 SYDVKM. The CDR3 spans 16 residues. Unmatched junction bases numbered 14, after V lost 7 bases and J lost 6 bases. CDR3 in amino acids: CASTPVRTGMVQPQHF. The CDR3 nucleotides are TGTGCCAGCACCCCTGTGCGGACAGGGATGGTTCAGCCCCAGCATTTT.